This passage covers 20 T cell receptor beta chains from one sample sequenced in a study of vaccination and CD4 T cells after COVID-19 (dated 2022 in TCRdb). Per the publication, the treatment or condition label means: roughly 11-day PBMC culture with coronavirus spike peptide pools or control peptides (ViraFEST assay). CD4+ T cells from unexposed donors were collected before the COVID-19 pandemic (2011-2018). The protocol used for the library was PCR. TCRdb shows the sequencer as Illumina iSeq 100. DNA from cultured CD4+ T cells was subjected to TCR sequencing with the Oncomine TCR Beta short-read assay at the Johns Hopkins FTIC core. Genomic DNA was extracted from the cultured CD4+ T cells with the QIAamp micro DNA kit. TCRdb reprocessed the public reads (quality trimming at Q25 with fastp, clone calling with MiXCR) and kept in-frame beta chains. Entries that share a CDR3 protein sequence are merged under the most common genes and DNA. The sample contains just under 10,000 distinct CDR3 sequences, about 35% of them found a single time. Of the sample, 8% to 9.5% falls within the top ten clones.

For these TCRs, the target antigens are not known. Material for sequencing was CD4+ T cells from blood, cultured in vitro. The source is a human donor in good health.

This clonotype has more than one count but fewer than ten. This chain uses TRBV27 with TRBJ2-7; tentatively, D is TRBD1 or TRBD2 (5 bases each). The CDR3 loop spans 15 amino acids. CDR1 and CDR2 from the germline V gene are MNHEY and SMNVEV (reference sequence). Deletions cut 6 bases from V and 0 bases from J, with 15 bases between. The CDR3 sequence is CASSSPGRGSYEQYF. The CDR3 region has the DNA TGTGCCAGCAGCTCCCCGGGACGTGGCTCCTACGAGCAGTACTTC.

This clonotype was found a few times. CDR3 loop: CASSLVGPGSSYEQYF. Here the CDR3 DNA reads TGCGCCAGCAGCTTGGTCGGGCCAGGGAGCTCCTACGAGCAGTACTTC. The V call is TRBV5-1, the J call TRBJ2-7; D may be TRBD1 or TRBD2 (5 bases each). The CDR3 consists of 16 residues. Per germline, CDR1 SGHRS and CDR2 YFSETQ. The ends were cut back, 0 bases at V and 0 bases at J, with 13 bases in the middle.

The V and J genes are TRBV6-2 or TRBV6-3 and TRBJ2-7; D gene ambiguous. Trimming took 8 bases from V and 0 from J, leaving 5 bases between them. The CDR3 extends over 11 amino acids. CDR1 and CDR2 from the germline V gene are MNHEY and SVGEGT. Here the CDR3 reads CASGSSYEQYF. DNA for the CDR3: TGTGCCAGCGGCAGCTCCTACGAGCAGTACTTC.

This clonotype was observed a handful of times. V is TRBV4-3 and J is TRBJ2-3; unclear D gene. Deletions cut 1 base from V and 0 bases from J, with 5 bases between. The germline gives CDR1 LGHNA, CDR2 YSLEER. The CDR3 has 14 amino acids. CDR3 coding DNA: TGCGCCAGCAGCCAAGCCCAGAGCACAGATACGCAGTATTTT. It codes for CASSQAQSTDTQYF.

This clonotype turned up a few times. This sequence joins TRBV20-1 and TRBJ2-1; 8 nucleotides agree with TRBD2. The CDR3 sequence is 14 residues long. CDR1 and CDR2 from the germline V gene are DFQATT and SNEGSKA (reference sequence). J lost 7 bases, V lost 1 base, and 6 bases had no gene match. The CDR3 spells CSARAGGPENEQFF. CDR3 nucleotides: TGCAGTGCTAGAGCGGGAGGGCCGGAAAATGAGCAGTTCTTC.

This clonotype was observed a handful of times. The chain joins TRBV20-1 to TRBJ2-5; D gene uncertain. Germline V CDR1 and CDR2: DFQATT, SNEGSKA (reference sequence). CDR3 size: 11 residues. V gave up 3 bases and J gave up 1 base, with 3 bases separating them. This CDR3 is CSASFQETQYF. The CDR3 DNA follows: TGCAGTGCTAGTTTCCAAGAGACCCAGTACTTC.

There are a few counts of this clonotype. V usage is TRBV27 and J usage is TRBJ2-5, with D perhaps TRBD1 (6 bases). V lost 4 bases, J lost 4 bases, and 22 bases lay in between. The CDR3 loop spans 17 amino acids. Per germline, CDR1 MNHEY and CDR2 SMNVEV (reference sequence). The CDR3 DNA follows: TGTGCCAGCAGTTCCCTGGCCGCTAGGGGGATAGGAGAGACCCAGTACTTC. Protein: CASSSLAARGIGETQYF.

This chain connects TRBV20-1 to TRBJ2-1; the D gene is possibly TRBD2 (6 bases). This CDR3 region has 19 residues. Trimming cost V 6 bases and J 0 bases, with 27 bases left between them. Germline-derived CDR1 and CDR2 are DFQATT and SNEGSKA (reference sequence). As DNA, the CDR3 is TGCAGTGCCCGCCCTGGGGGACTTGAAGGGCCCACCTCCTACAATGAGCAGTTCTTC. As protein: CSARPGGLEGPTSYNEQFF.

The J gene is TRBJ2-5, the V gene TRBV20-1; 11 bases agree with TRBD2. The length of the CDR3 is 15 residues. With V trimmed by 1 base and J by 5 bases, 6 bases remained unmatched. CDR1 and CDR2 from the germline V gene are DFQATT and SNEGSKA (reference sequence). The CDR3 nucleotides read TGCAGTGCTAGAGTAGCGGGAGGGCCTAGGGAGACCCAGTACTTC. Its translation: CSARVAGGPRETQYF.

The chain recombines TRBV6-1 with TRBJ1-1; D gene ambiguous. V was pared by 5 bases and J by 1 base, with 11 bases between. Germline V gene sequence: CDR1 MNHNS, CDR2 SASEGT. The CDR3 is 14 residues long. The CDR3: CASSPVRRNTEAFF. CDR3 DNA: TGTGCCAGCAGTCCAGTACGCCGGAACACTGAAGCTTTCTTT.

This clonotype was recorded once. The chain carries TRBV5-6 and TRBJ2-5; 9 bases line up with TRBD2. The V gene's germline CDR1 is SGHDT and CDR2 YYEEEE. The CDR3 has 14 residues. The J segment lost 5 bases and the V segment lost 3 bases, leaving 5 bases of the junction unmatched. CDR3 DNA: TGTGCCAGCAGCTCGGGACTAGCAGGGGAGACCCAGTACTTC. This codes for CASSSGLAGETQYF.

V gene TRBV7-9 combines with J gene TRBJ1-1, with TRBD1 matching 10 bases. The CDR3 contains 15 residues. Germline V gives CDR1 SEHNR, CDR2 FQNEAQ (reference sequence). The junction had 4 bases not matched to a gene; V was cut back by 3 bases and J by 3 bases. In nucleotides, the CDR3 is TGTGCCAGCAGCTTGACAGGGGGCGAGGACACTGAAGCTTTCTTT. Protein product: CASSLTGGEDTEAFF.

This clonotype was observed a handful of times. The rearrangement uses TRBV7-3 and TRBJ2-3; TRBD1 aligns across 9 bases. V shed 1 base and J 4 bases; nucleotides not matched to a gene: 6. The CDR3 spans 16 residues. Germline V CDR1 and CDR2: SGHTA, FQGTGA. CDR3 nucleotides: TGTGCCAGCAGCTTAAGGGGGACAGGGATGGCAGATACGCAGTATTTT. Residues: CASSLRGTGMADTQYF.

The rearrangement joins TRBV6-5 to TRBJ2-7; 8 nucleotides align to TRBD1. The V segment lost 4 bases and the J segment 2 bases; nucleotides outside the gene matches: 4. CDR1 is MNHEY and CDR2 is SVGAGI in the germline V gene. The CDR3 is 14 residues long. The CDR3 region is CASSFTGQAYEQYF. The CDR3 DNA follows: TGTGCCAGCAGTTTTACGGGACAGGCCTACGAGCAGTACTTC.

This chain links TRBV6-1 with TRBJ2-7; tentatively, D is TRBD2 (7 bases). The V gene lost 6 bases and the J gene lost 0 bases, with 15 bases spanning the gap. Germline values: CDR1 MNHNS, CDR2 SASEGT. The CDR3 spans 15 residues. DNA of the CDR3: TGTGCCAGCAGAAAGGGGGGGCCGTACTCCTACGAGCAGTACTTC. It specifies CASRKGGPYSYEQYF.

In this sample, this clonotype turned up a few times. The chain joins TRBV27 to TRBJ2-7; TRBD2 is a possible D gene (5 bases). The CDR3 contains 13 residues. The germline V gene encodes CDR1 MNHEY and CDR2 SMNVEV (reference sequence). V was pared by 2 bases and J by 9 bases, with 14 bases between. For the CDR3, the DNA is TGTGCCAGCAGTTTAAATGCAATCCGGGGGCAGTACTTC. Protein product: CASSLNAIRGQYF.

The chain has TRBV4-3 and TRBJ2-3; TRBD2 might be the D (5 bases). Between the trimmed V and J ends, which lost 0 bases and 0 bases, there was a span of 10 bases. This CDR3 comprises 16 residues. Germline V gene data show CDR1 as LGHNA and CDR2 as YSLEER. Here the CDR3 DNA reads TGCGCCAGCAGCCAAGATCTGGCGGGTAGCACAGATACGCAGTATTTT. Translation gives CASSQDLAGSTDTQYF.

This clonotype was observed a handful of times. The rearrangement joins TRBV2 to TRBJ1-6, with a weak D call TRBD1 (5 bases). Germline CDR1 is SNHLY and CDR2 is FYNNEI. This CDR3 spans 11 amino acids. With 6 bases removed from V and 13 bases from J, the gap between germline ends came to 10 bases. CDR3 sequence: CASRGTTPLHF. In DNA, the CDR3 is TGTGCCAGCAGAGGGACTACCCCCCTCCACTTT.

V is TRBV19 and J is TRBJ1-1; possibly TRBD1 for D (5 bases). The CDR3 contains 15 residues. Germline V gene lookup returns CDR1 LNHDA and CDR2 SQIVND (reference sequence). The V gene lost 0 bases and the J gene lost 4 bases, with 12 bases spanning the gap. Here the CDR3 reads CASSIDWTRGTEAFF. CDR3 in DNA: TGTGCCAGTAGTATAGACTGGACACGGGGCACTGAAGCTTTCTTT.

This chain joins TRBV20-1 and TRBJ2-1; 9 bases fit TRBD2. The CDR3 consists of 19 residues. V lost 1 base, J lost 4 bases, and 17 bases stayed unmatched. CDR1 is DFQATT, CDR2 SNEGSKA, per germline (reference sequence). CDR3 region: CSARAALGPGSGRYNEQFF. Written as DNA, the CDR3 is TGCAGTGCTAGAGCTGCGCTCGGGCCGGGTAGCGGGAGATACAATGAGCAGTTCTTC.